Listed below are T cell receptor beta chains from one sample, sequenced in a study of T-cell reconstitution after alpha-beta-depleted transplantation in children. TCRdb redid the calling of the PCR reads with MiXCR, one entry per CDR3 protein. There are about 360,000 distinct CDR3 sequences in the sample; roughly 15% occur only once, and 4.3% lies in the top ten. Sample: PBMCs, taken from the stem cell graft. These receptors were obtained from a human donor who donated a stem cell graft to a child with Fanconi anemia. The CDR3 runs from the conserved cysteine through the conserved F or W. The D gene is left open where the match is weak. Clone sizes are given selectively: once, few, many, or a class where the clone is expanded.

TGTGCCAGCAGCTCCACGTGGGGGTCGGCAGATACGCAGTATTTT | CASSSTWGSADTQYF | few | TRBV7-9 | - | TRBJ2-3
TGTGCCAGCAGCTCACAGGGTCTGACTGAAGCTTTCTTT | CASSSQGLTEAFF | many | TRBV7-9 | - | TRBJ1-1
TGCGCCAGCAGCTTGACTCCGGGACTAGCGGGGGGGCAAGAGTTCTTC | CASSLTPGLAGGQEFF | - | TRBV5-1 | TRBD2 | TRBJ2-1
TGTGCCAGCAGATCCAGACCTCGGGCCACAATAGTGAACACTGAAGCTTTCTTT | CASRSRPRATIVNTEAFF | - | TRBV6-1 | - | TRBJ1-1
TGTGCCAGCAGAACCGGGACAGGGAAGACCGGGGAGCTGTTTTTT | CASRTGTGKTGELFF | many | TRBV6-5 | TRBD1 | TRBJ2-2
TGTGCCATCAGTGGGACAGGCCTCACTGAAGCTTTCTTT | CAISGTGLTEAFF | - | TRBV21-1 | - | TRBJ1-1
TGCAGTGCTAGAATGCGAAGTCGTGGCTACACCTTC | CSARMRSRGYTF | - | TRBV20-1 | - | TRBJ1-2
TGTGCCAGCAGCACAGGGTACGATACGCAGTATTTT | CASSTGYDTQYF | few | TRBV7-2 | - | TRBJ2-3
TGTGCCAGCAGTTGGACGAGGAACACTGAAGCTTTCTTT | CASSWTRNTEAFF | - | TRBV6-2/TRBV6-3 | - | TRBJ1-1
TGTGCCAGCAGGACAGGGGGGAACATTCAGTACTTC | CASRTGGNIQYF | - | TRBV2 | TRBD1 | TRBJ2-4
TGCGCCAGCAGGCCCGGGACAGACTACAATGAGCAGTTCTTC | CASRPGTDYNEQFF | few | TRBV5-1 | TRBD1 | TRBJ2-1
TGTGCCAGCAGTGAATATTTTGCACAGGGTGGTAATTCACCCCTCCACTTT | CASSEYFAQGGNSPLHF | - | TRBV25-1 | - | TRBJ1-6
TGTGCCAGCAGCAAACGGCAGCGCGAGACCCAGTACTTC | CASSKRQRETQYF | many | TRBV11-2 | - | TRBJ2-5
TGTGCCAGCAGCCCAGCGGGGCAGCAAGGAGTTCAGCCCCAGCATTTT | CASSPAGQQGVQPQHF | few | TRBV12-3/TRBV12-4 | - | TRBJ1-5
TGTGCCAGCAGTTTCAGACTGGGGGAGACCCAGTACTTC | CASSFRLGETQYF | many | TRBV12-3/TRBV12-4 | - | TRBJ2-5
TGTGCCAGCAGCGGAGACCGGGACAGCCCCATGTTCTGGCAGTTCTTC | CASSGDRDSPMFWQFF | few | TRBV9 | TRBD1 | TRBJ2-1
TGTGCCAGCAGAAAACCATATGCCGAGAGCACGCAGTATTTT | CASRKPYAESTQYF | few | TRBV12-3/TRBV12-4 | - | TRBJ2-3
TGTGCCAGCAGTTACTCGCAAGGTCCGAGAGCCATTCAGTACTTC | CASSYSQGPRAIQYF | - | TRBV6-2/TRBV6-3 | - | TRBJ2-4
TGCAGCGTTGAGCCAGGGGGTACGGGATACGAGCAGTACTTC | CSVEPGGTGYEQYF | few | TRBV29-1 | TRBD1 | TRBJ2-7
TGTGCCAGCAGCACCCTTGGACTAATCGGTGAGCAGTTCTTC | CASSTLGLIGEQFF | few | TRBV12-3/TRBV12-4 | - | TRBJ2-1
TGTGCCAGCAGCTATTCAAGTGTTTACGAGCAGTACTTC | CASSYSSVYEQYF | - | TRBV5-6 | - | TRBJ2-7
TGCAGCGTCAGACCCGCGAACACCGGGGAGCTGTTTTTT | CSVRPANTGELFF | many | TRBV29-1 | - | TRBJ2-2
TGTGCCAGCAGTTTACGTGGGACGGTTAATTCACCCCTCCACTTT | CASSLRGTVNSPLHF | few | TRBV12-3/TRBV12-4 | - | TRBJ1-6
TGTGCCAGCAGTTCGCACTCTGGAAACACCATATATTTT | CASSSHSGNTIYF | - | TRBV12-3/TRBV12-4 | - | TRBJ1-3
TGTGCCACCAGCAGACGGACAGATATGGCTGAAGCTTTCTTT | CATSRRTDMAEAFF | many | TRBV15 | - | TRBJ1-1
TGTGCCAGCAGTCCCGCCGGATTCAATGAGCAGTTCTTC | CASSPAGFNEQFF | - | TRBV12-3/TRBV12-4 | - | TRBJ2-1
TGTGCCATCAGTGAGGCAGGAAACAACTATGGCTACACCTTC | CAISEAGNNYGYTF | many | TRBV10-3 | - | TRBJ1-2
TGTGCCAGCAGCTCCGGGACTAGCGGCTACACAGATACGCAGTATTTT | CASSSGTSGYTDTQYF | few | TRBV7-8 | TRBD2 | TRBJ2-3
TGTGCCAGCAGCCTAGGGTCGGGCATCCAAGAGACCCAGTACTTC | CASSLGSGIQETQYF | many | TRBV3-1 | - | TRBJ2-5
TGTGCCAGTAGTATTCGAGTAGGGAACACCGGGGAGCTGTTTTTT | CASSIRVGNTGELFF | - | TRBV19 | - | TRBJ2-2
TGCGCCAGCAGCCAAGATAGATCGGGTTTCAGCGAGCAGTACTTC | CASSQDRSGFSEQYF | few | TRBV4-3 | - | TRBJ2-7
TGTGCCAGCAGCCAATGGGGCCTTCTCTACGAGCAGTACTTC | CASSQWGLLYEQYF | few | TRBV7-8 | - | TRBJ2-7
TGTGCCAGCAGCTATCAAGGGGTACCAGAGACCCAGTACTTC | CASSYQGVPETQYF | many | TRBV14 | - | TRBJ2-5
TGCAGTCCTTATGGGGGGGGCCTAGATACGCAGTATTTT | CSPYGGGLDTQYF | few | TRBV20-1 | - | TRBJ2-3
TGTGCCAGCAGCCGAGGACACCCTGAAGCTTTCTTT | CASSRGHPEAFF | many | TRBV4-2 | - | TRBJ1-1
TGTGCCACCGTTAGACCTAGCGGGGGGGCTGAGACCCAGTACTTC | CATVRPSGGAETQYF | many | TRBV28 | TRBD2 | TRBJ2-5
TGTGCCAGCAGTTACTCAGGGGATACGCAGTATTTT | CASSYSGDTQYF | many | TRBV6-6 | - | TRBJ2-3
TGTGCCAGCAGGGGACAGGTTTATGGCTACACCTTC | CASRGQVYGYTF | - | TRBV12-3/TRBV12-4 | TRBD1 | TRBJ1-2
TGCAGCGCCAAGCGGGAACCGGGCGTGGATACGCAGTATTTT | CSAKREPGVDTQYF | - | TRBV29-1 | TRBD2 | TRBJ2-3
TGCGCCAGCAGCCAATTCGACGGGGGCCTAGGCGGGGAGCTGTTTTTT | CASSQFDGGLGGELFF | many | TRBV4-3 | - | TRBJ2-2
TGCAGTGCTAGGGCCGGGACAGGGACTCAGCCCCAGCATTTT | CSARAGTGTQPQHF | - | TRBV20-1 | TRBD1 | TRBJ1-5
TGCGCCAGCAGCATCGGGACAGGGGGGATCTACAATGAGCAGTTCTTC | CASSIGTGGIYNEQFF | many | TRBV5-1 | TRBD1 | TRBJ2-1
TGTGCCAGCAGTTGGCAGGGATCGAACACCGGGGAGCTGTTTTTT | CASSWQGSNTGELFF | many | TRBV27 | - | TRBJ2-2
TGTGCCAGCAGCCCCATCCGGGGTTACACAGATACGCAGTATTTT | CASSPIRGYTDTQYF | many | TRBV3-1 | - | TRBJ2-3
TGTGCCAGCAGCGTAAGGGCCTCCTGGGGTGTGGACACCGGGGAGCTGTTTTTT | CASSVRASWGVDTGELFF | many | TRBV9 | - | TRBJ2-2
TGTGCCAGCAGCTTCGGGAAGGGGTCAGATACGCAGTATTTT | CASSFGKGSDTQYF | - | TRBV7-9 | - | TRBJ2-3
TGCAGTGCTTCGACAGGGGAATCGGATTCACCCCTCCACTTT | CSASTGESDSPLHF | few | TRBV20-1 | TRBD1 | TRBJ1-6
TGCGCCAGCAGCACGACAGTCCAAGAGACCCAGTACTTC | CASSTTVQETQYF | many | TRBV5-1 | - | TRBJ2-5
TGTGCCAGCAGCAAAAAGCCGAATCAGCCCCAGCATTTT | CASSKKPNQPQHF | - | TRBV21-1 | - | TRBJ1-5
TGTGCCAGCAGTTCGTTCGGAGGAGATACGCAGTATTTT | CASSSFGGDTQYF | few | TRBV5-6 | - | TRBJ2-3
TGTGCCACCAGCAGAGATATGGGCCCTGGGGAGCAGTACTTC | CATSRDMGPGEQYF | - | TRBV15 | - | TRBJ2-7
TGTGCCAGCAGTGCCGACAGGTCTGGCAATCAGCCCCAGCATTTT | CASSADRSGNQPQHF | few | TRBV2 | - | TRBJ1-5
TGCAGCGTTGAAGATACAGGGAGCTCGGAGACCCAGTACTTC | CSVEDTGSSETQYF | many | TRBV29-1 | - | TRBJ2-5
TGTGCCACCCGGCTCCTATCCCACTTTAACACCGGGGAGCTGTTTTTT | CATRLLSHFNTGELFF | many | TRBV12-3/TRBV12-4 | - | TRBJ2-2
TGTGCCAGCAGTTTAGCGGGGGTGGGTAATGAGCAGTTCTTC | CASSLAGVGNEQFF | - | TRBV28 | TRBD2 | TRBJ2-1
TGTGCCAGCAGCGGTCACGTGAACACTGAAGCTTTCTTT | CASSGHVNTEAFF | - | TRBV11-2 | - | TRBJ1-1
TGTGCCAGCAGTTCCCCCGGGACTAGCGGGTCGAACACCGGGGAGCTGTTTTTT | CASSSPGTSGSNTGELFF | many | TRBV6-5 | TRBD2 | TRBJ2-2
TGTGCCAGCAGACCCCGGGACGGCTACGAGCAGTACTTC | CASRPRDGYEQYF | many | TRBV6-2/TRBV6-3 | - | TRBJ2-7